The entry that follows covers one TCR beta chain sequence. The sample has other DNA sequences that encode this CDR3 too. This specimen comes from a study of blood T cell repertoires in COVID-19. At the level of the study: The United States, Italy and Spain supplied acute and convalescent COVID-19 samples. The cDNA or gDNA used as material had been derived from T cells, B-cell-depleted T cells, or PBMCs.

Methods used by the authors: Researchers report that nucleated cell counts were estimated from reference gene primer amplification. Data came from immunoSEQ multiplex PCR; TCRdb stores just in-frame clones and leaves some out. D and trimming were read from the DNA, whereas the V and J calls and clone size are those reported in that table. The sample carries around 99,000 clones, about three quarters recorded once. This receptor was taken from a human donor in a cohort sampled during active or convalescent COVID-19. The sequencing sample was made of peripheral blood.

The CDR3 loop is CASSPGGNQPQHF. In nucleotides, the CDR3 is TGTGCCAGCTCACCCGGGGGAAATCAGCCCCAGCATTTT. The chain has TRBV18 and TRBJ1-5; D is perhaps TRBD1 (5 bases). CDR1 and CDR2 from the germline V gene are KGHSH and LQKENI. This CDR3 is 13 amino acids long. The V gene lost 3 bases and the J gene lost 4 bases, with 7 bases spanning the gap.